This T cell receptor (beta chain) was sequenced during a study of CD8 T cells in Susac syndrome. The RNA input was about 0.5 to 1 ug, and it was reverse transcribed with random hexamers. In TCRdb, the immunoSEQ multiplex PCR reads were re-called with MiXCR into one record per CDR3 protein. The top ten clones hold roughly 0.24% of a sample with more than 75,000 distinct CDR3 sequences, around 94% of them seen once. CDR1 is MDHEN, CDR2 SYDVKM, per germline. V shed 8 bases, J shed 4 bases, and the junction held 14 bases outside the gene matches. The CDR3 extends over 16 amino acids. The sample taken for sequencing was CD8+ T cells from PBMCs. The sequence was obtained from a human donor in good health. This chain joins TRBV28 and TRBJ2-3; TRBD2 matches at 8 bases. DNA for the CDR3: TGTGCCAGCGGAGCGGGAGCAACCTATGGGTCAGATACGCAGTATTTT. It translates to CASGAGATYGSDTQYF.